The 22 T cell receptor beta chains listed next were all sequenced from one sample in a study of blood T cell repertoires in COVID-19. Only in-frame clones appear in the TCRdb table, and some are missing; sequencing was by immunoSEQ multiplex PCR. The sample includes over 200,000 clones, 88% of them seen just once. Sequences were obtained from peripheral blood. The receptors come from a man in his 60s who had recovered from COVID-19.

The genes are TRBV5-6 and TRBJ2-7, with TRBD2 identical over 14 bases. The junction had 6 bases not matched to a gene; V was cut back by 4 bases and J by 3 bases. CDR1 is SGHDT, CDR2 YYEEEE, per germline. This CDR3 comprises 16 residues. The DNA of the CDR3 is TGTGCCAGCAGCCCCGGACTAGCGGGGGGTTTCTACGAGCAGTACTTC. The encoded protein is CASSPGLAGGFYEQYF.

The chain couples TRBV4-2 to TRBJ2-7; no reliable D call. The V and J ends lost 4 bases and 9 bases respectively, with 16 bases between them. The CDR3 runs 13 residues. Germline V lookup: CDR1 LGHNA, CDR2 YNFKEQ. CDR3 DNA: TGTGCCAGCAGCCGAGTCTTAGGCGCAGGGCAGTACTTC. Its translation: CASSRVLGAGQYF.

The chain links TRBV30 to TRBJ1-5, with 7 bases identical to TRBD1. Germline CDR1 reads GTSNPN; CDR2 reads SVGIG (reference sequence). Trimming took 3 bases from V and 2 from J; bases not matched to a gene: 7. This CDR3 is 15 amino acids long. CDR3 nucleotides: TGTGCCTGGAGCGGACAGGCGGGCCGCAATCAGCCCCAGCATTTT. Protein product: CAWSGQAGRNQPQHF.

This clone was counted a single time. This sequence joins TRBV18 and TRBJ2-7, with TRBD2 matching over 11 bases. The CDR3 is made up of 14 amino acids. Germline V gene sequence: CDR1 KGHSH, CDR2 LQKENI. The V segment lost 3 bases and the J segment 5 bases; nucleotides outside the gene matches: 3. This chain's CDR3 is CASSPTSGGDEQYF. For the CDR3, the DNA is TGTGCCAGCTCACCTACTAGCGGGGGCGACGAGCAGTACTTC. The complete variable domain, with remaining parts taken from reference TRBV18 and TRBJ2-7, reads NAGVMQNPRHLVRRRGQEARLRCSPMKGHSHVYWYRQLPEEGLKFMVYLQKENIIDESGMPKERFSAEFPKEGPSILRIQQVVRGDSAAYFCASSPTSGGDEQYFGPGTRLTVT.

This chain links TRBV5-1 with TRBJ2-2; no clear D. The CDR3 sequence is 15 residues long. V was cut by 0 bases and J by 3 bases, with 9 bases left in between. Germline-derived CDR1 and CDR2 are SGHRS and YFSETQ. The CDR3 sequence is CASSLGTVYTGELFF. The DNA for the CDR3 is TGCGCCAGCAGCTTGGGAACAGTCTACACCGGGGAGCTGTTTTTT.

The rearrangement links TRBV11-2 to TRBJ1-5; the match to TRBD1 covers 10 bases. Looked up from germline, CDR1 is SGHAT and CDR2 is FQNNGV. J gave up 5 bases and V 4 bases, and 5 bases lay outside the gene matches. The CDR3 covers 15 residues. The DNA of the CDR3 is TGTGCCAGCAGCTACGACAGGGGGCCCCATCAGCCCCAGCATTTT. As protein: CASSYDRGPHQPQHF.

The chain's CDR3 is CASRRSGTGEFKNIQYF. Here the CDR3 DNA reads TGCGCCAGCAGAAGATCCGGGACAGGAGAATTCAAAAACATTCAGTACTTC. The V gene is TRBV10-2, the J gene TRBJ2-4; 8 bases line up with TRBD1. The CDR3 contains 17 residues. The V gene's germline CDR1 is WSHSY and CDR2 SAAADI. V shed 6 bases and J 3 bases; nucleotides not matched to a gene: 13.

The chain links TRBV29-1 to TRBJ1-3, with 7 positions matching TRBD1. The CDR3 covers 17 residues. V trimming: 4 bases; J trimming: 1 base; junction bases outside the gene matches: 13. Germline CDR1 is SQVTM and CDR2 is ANQGSEA. DNA for the CDR3: TGCAGCGTTGGAGTTGACAGACAGGGAAGGTCTGGAAACACCATATATTTT. It encodes CSVGVDRQGRSGNTIYF.

There are a few counts of this clone. The genes are TRBV6-5 and TRBJ2-7, with TRBD1 matching 7 bases. Trimming took 6 bases from V and 3 from J; bases not matched to a gene: 11. The CDR3 extends over 15 amino acids. Germline V gene lookup returns CDR1 MNHEY and CDR2 SVGAGI. DNA of the CDR3: TGTGCCAGCAGCCATCATGGGACAGCGATCTACGAGCAGTACTTC. It codes for CASSHHGTAIYEQYF.

This rearrangement joins TRBV28 to TRBJ2-1; TRBD2 aligns across 7 bases. Trimming removed 8 bases from V and 0 bases from J; junction bases left unmatched: 10. CDR1 MDHEN and CDR2 SYDVKM come from the germline V gene. The CDR3 sequence is 16 residues long. The CDR3 nucleotides are TGTGCCAGCCAGGTTGGGGGACTATCCTCCTACAATGAGCAGTTCTTC. Its translation: CASQVGGLSSYNEQFF.

The chain joins TRBV6-5 to TRBJ1-1; weak D call: TRBD1 (5 bases). This CDR3 has 11 amino acids. In germline, CDR1 is MNHEY, CDR2 SVGAGI. V lost 6 bases to trimming and J lost 10 bases, with 12 bases between them. DNA of the CDR3: TGTGCCAGCAGAGCGGGACGTCTAGCTTTCTTT. Translating it yields CASRAGRLAFF.

This chain joins TRBV5-1 and TRBJ1-2; TRBD1 matches 9 bases. Per germline, CDR1 SGHRS and CDR2 YFSETQ. The CDR3 has 15 residues. V shed 5 bases and J 6 bases; nucleotides not matched to a gene: 11. The CDR3 protein is CASRGQGFKRDGYTF. In DNA form, the CDR3 reads TGCGCCAGCAGGGGACAGGGTTTCAAGAGGGATGGCTACACCTTC.

This chain connects TRBV6-5 to TRBJ1-1, with 9 bases aligning to TRBD1. Trimming cost V 5 bases and J 5 bases; bases outside gene matches: 6. The germline V gene encodes CDR1 MNHEY and CDR2 SVGAGI. CDR3 length equals 14 residues. The CDR3 region is CASSTGQGWTEAFF. The CDR3 nucleotides are TGTGCCAGCAGTACGGGACAGGGATGGACTGAAGCTTTCTTT.

J is TRBJ2-7 and V is TRBV19, with D unresolved. This CDR3 contains 16 residues. Germline V gene sequence: CDR1 LNHDA, CDR2 SQIVND (reference sequence). The ends were cut back, 6 bases at V and 3 bases at J, with 21 bases in the middle. This chain's CDR3 is CASSHPNSKSRYEQYF. The CDR3 region has the DNA TGTGCCAGTAGCCACCCCAATTCCAAAAGCCGCTACGAGCAGTACTTC.

This chain joins TRBV3-1 (or the pseudogene TRBV3-2) and TRBJ2-1, with D possibly matching TRBD2 (6 bases). The CDR3 runs 16 residues. V was trimmed by 1 base and J by 14 bases, leaving 24 bases between them. CDR1 and CDR2 (germline): LGHDT, YNNKEL (reference sequence). The CDR3 bases are TGTGCCAGCAGCCAAGGGGACTGGGACCCCCTCAAACGGGAGTTCTTC. Translated, it gives CASSQGDWDPLKREFF.

This clone was seen a single time. The V gene is TRBV7-3, the J gene TRBJ1-1; unclear D gene. Germline CDR1 and CDR2: SGHTA and FQGTGA. CDR3 length: 13 residues. V was trimmed by 3 bases and J by 8 bases, leaving 13 bases between them. The CDR3 sequence is CASSFEQTNEAFF. CDR3 DNA: TGTGCCAGCAGCTTTGAACAGACCAACGAAGCTTTCTTT.

This chain links TRBV5-1 with TRBJ2-7; TRBD1 matches at 9 bases. J gave up 0 bases and V 3 bases, and 10 bases lay outside the gene matches. This CDR3 is built from 17 residues. Germline CDR1 SGHRS, CDR2 YFSETQ. The CDR3 loop reads CASSSGTGNRISYEQYF. The CDR3 coding sequence is TGCGCCAGCAGCTCCGGGACAGGGAATAGGATCTCCTACGAGCAGTACTTC.

This chain links TRBV11-2 with TRBJ2-7; 7 nucleotides align to TRBD1. The V gene's germline CDR1 is SGHAT and CDR2 FQNNGV. The CDR3 runs to 14 residues. The V gene end was trimmed by 7 bases and the J gene end by 2 bases; junction bases not matched to a gene: 8. The CDR3 reads CASTLGQGAYEQYF. For the CDR3, the DNA is TGTGCCAGCACCCTAGGGCAGGGGGCCTACGAGCAGTACTTC.

The gene calls are TRBV7-3 and TRBJ2-2; perhaps TRBD1 as D (5 bases). Trimming stripped 5 bases from V and 1 base from J, with 11 bases between. Germline V gene data show CDR1 as SGHTA and CDR2 as FQGTGA. This CDR3 spans 15 amino acids. The DNA of the CDR3 is TGTGCCAGCAGCCCGACCGGACAGAACACCGGGGAGCTGTTTTTT. Residues: CASSPTGQNTGELFF.

This clone has just one count. The chain uses TRBV9 and TRBJ1-6, with TRBD1 matching 8 bases. J gave up 5 bases and V 0 bases, and 4 bases lay outside the gene matches. Germline loops: CDR1 SGDLS, CDR2 YYNGEE. The CDR3 has 16 residues. Written as DNA, the CDR3 is TGTGCCAGCAGCGTAGGGCAGGGGGCCAATAATTCACCCCTCCACTTT. Translation: CASSVGQGANNSPLHF.

The V gene is TRBV7-2, the J gene TRBJ1-5; maybe TRBD1 (6 bases). Germline CDR1 and CDR2: SGHTA and FQGNSA. The V gene lost 4 bases and the J gene lost 6 bases, with 10 bases spanning the gap. The CDR3 runs 13 residues. For the CDR3, the DNA is TGTGCCAGCAGCTGGACAGATGTTCAGCCCCAGCATTTT. Protein: CASSWTDVQPQHF.

The chain carries TRBV11-2 and TRBJ1-6, with D perhaps TRBD1 (5 bases). This CDR3 has 15 amino acids. V was cut by 5 bases and J by 4 bases, with 12 bases left in between. The V gene's germline CDR1 is SGHAT and CDR2 FQNNGV. CDR3 nucleotides: TGTGCCAGCAGCCTACGGACACCGTATAATTCACCCCTCCACTTT. Protein product: CASSLRTPYNSPLHF.